This TCR beta chain was captured by sequencing in a study of T cells in Graves' hyperthyroidism and ophthalmopathy. TCR beta CDR3 regions were amplified from RNA. The TCR CDR3 was amplified in a first-round RT-PCR using the HTBI primer set. TCRdb recomputed calls from the multiplex PCR reads with MiXCR, one row per CDR3 protein. The repertoire holds 600,000 to 700,000 distinct CDR3 sequences, with approximately 15% as singletons. The study's findings and limits: From stable hyperthyroidism, ophthalmopathy was separated by a 13 V-J model.

V lost 3 bases to trimming and J lost 0 bases, with 12 bases between them. Germline CDR1 SQVTM, CDR2 ANQGSEA. The CDR3 totals 14 residues. The table lists this clonotype with many counts. As yet, its antigen is unknown. The PBMCs studied were ones that came from roughly 11 ml fresh peripheral blood. This receptor was taken from a woman aged 40 to 50 with Graves' ophthalmopathy. The chain uses TRBV29-1 and TRBJ2-7, with D tentatively TRBD2 (7 bases). Sequenced input: blood. The CDR3 DNA follows: TGCAGCGTTGACGGGGGGCAGAGCTCCTACGAGCAGTACTTC. Its protein is CSVDGGQSSYEQYF.